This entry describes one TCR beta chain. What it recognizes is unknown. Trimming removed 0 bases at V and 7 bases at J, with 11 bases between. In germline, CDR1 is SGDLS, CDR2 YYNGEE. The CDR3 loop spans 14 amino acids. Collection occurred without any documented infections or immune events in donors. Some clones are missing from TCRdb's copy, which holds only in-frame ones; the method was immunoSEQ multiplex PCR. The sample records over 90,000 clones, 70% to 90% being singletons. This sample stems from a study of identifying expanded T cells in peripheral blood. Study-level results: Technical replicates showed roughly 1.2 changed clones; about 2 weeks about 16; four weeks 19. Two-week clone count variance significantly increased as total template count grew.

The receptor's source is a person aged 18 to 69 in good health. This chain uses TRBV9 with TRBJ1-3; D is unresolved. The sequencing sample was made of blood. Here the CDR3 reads CASSVGKGGNTIYF. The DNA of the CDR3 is TGTGCCAGCAGCGTAGGGAAGGGAGGCAACACCATATATTTT.